The text below deals with one TCR beta chain. These data come from a study of blood T cell repertoires in COVID-19. Study context: The origin of the acute and convalescent COVID-19 samples was the United States, Italy and Spain. T cells, B-cell-depleted T cells, or PBMCs provided the cDNA or gDNA that served as material.

The method was immunoSEQ multiplex PCR; TCRdb's version includes in-frame clones alone and lacks a portion of them. The sample yields fewer than 300,000 clones, 83% seen once. The germline V gene has CDR1 LGHDT and CDR2 YNNKEL (reference sequence). This CDR3 contains 14 residues. V lost 5 bases and J lost 9, with 19 bases in between. This clonotype originated in a man older than 75 with acute or convalescent COVID-19. The chain couples TRBV3-1 (or the pseudogene TRBV3-2) to TRBJ2-5; the D gene is possibly TRBD2 (6 bases). Sequenced: peripheral blood. Written as DNA, the CDR3 is TGTGCCAGCAGCTTCCGGGACTTCGCCCCGGCCCAGTACTTC. It translates to CASSFRDFAPAQYF.